The clone carrying this TCR beta chain has a single count. Its matching antigen is unknown. The data originate from a study of cytomegalovirus exposure and HLA in healthy donors. Study as a whole: Clustering assigned approximately 79% of the approximately 370 genotyped donors to the Caucasian-associated ancestry cluster. Overall study findings and caveats: Most subjects had HLA-A and HLA-B alleles reportedly predicted accurately by TCR beta sequences. Differences between HLA loci emerged in a later analysis of TCR association rates, with DRB1 most and HLA-C fewest.

The PCR was carried out with 60 Vbeta primers and 13 Jbeta primers. Sequenced by immunoSEQ multiplex PCR; TCRdb stores in-frame clones only, minus some. The profile shows about 73,000 clones, 60% to 85% of them singletons. Per the germline V gene, CDR1 is SQVTM and CDR2 is ANQGSEA. CDR3 length: 13 amino acids. Germline trimming cut 1 base from V and 6 bases from J; bases unmatched to any gene: 3. The rearrangement links TRBV29-1 to TRBJ2-3; TRBD2 matches 8 bases. This TCR was sampled from a man between 65 and 80 years old in good health and CMV-seronegative. The sample taken for sequencing was PBMCs. The CDR3 is CSVEAAGGDTQYF. The CDR3 DNA reads TGCAGCGTTGAAGCGGCGGGAGGCGATACGCAGTATTTT.